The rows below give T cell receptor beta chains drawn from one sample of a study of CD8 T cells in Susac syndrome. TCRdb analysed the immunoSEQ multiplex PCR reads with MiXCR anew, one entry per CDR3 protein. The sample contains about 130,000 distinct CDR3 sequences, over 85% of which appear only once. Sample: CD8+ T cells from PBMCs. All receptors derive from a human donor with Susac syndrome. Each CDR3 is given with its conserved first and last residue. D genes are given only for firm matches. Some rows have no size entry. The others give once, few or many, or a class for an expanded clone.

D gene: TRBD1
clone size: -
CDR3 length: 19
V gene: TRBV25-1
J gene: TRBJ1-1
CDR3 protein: CASSANPGQGKGLNTEAFF
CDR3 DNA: TGTGCCAGCAGTGCAAACCCCGGACAGGGGAAAGGTTTGAACACTGAAGCTTTCTTT

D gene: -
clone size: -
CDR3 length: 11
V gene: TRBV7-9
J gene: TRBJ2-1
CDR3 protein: CASSSANEQFF
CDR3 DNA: TGTGCCAGCAGCTCGGCCAATGAGCAGTTCTTC

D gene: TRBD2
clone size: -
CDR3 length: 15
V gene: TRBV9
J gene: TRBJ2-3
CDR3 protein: CASSVGGGAVYTQYF
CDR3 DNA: TGTGCCAGCAGCGTAGGCGGGGGGGCGGTCTATACGCAGTATTTT

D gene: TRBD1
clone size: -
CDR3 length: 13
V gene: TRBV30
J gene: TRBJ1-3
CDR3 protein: CAQQGARGNTIYF
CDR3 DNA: TGTGCCCAACAGGGGGCGAGGGGAAACACCATATATTTT

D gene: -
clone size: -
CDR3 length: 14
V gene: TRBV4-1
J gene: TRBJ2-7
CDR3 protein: CASSQLVYSYEQYF
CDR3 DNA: TGCGCCAGCAGCCAATTGGTCTATAGCTACGAGCAGTACTTC

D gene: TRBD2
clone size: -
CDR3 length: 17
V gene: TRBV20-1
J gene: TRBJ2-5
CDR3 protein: CSARDFLAGGPGETQYF
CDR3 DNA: TGCAGTGCTAGAGACTTCCTAGCGGGAGGGCCAGGGGAGACCCAGTACTTC

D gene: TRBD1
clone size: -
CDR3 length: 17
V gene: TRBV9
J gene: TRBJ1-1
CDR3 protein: CASRDGTGGAVNTEAFF
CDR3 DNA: TGTGCCAGCAGAGACGGGACAGGGGGCGCGGTGAACACTGAAGCTTTCTTT

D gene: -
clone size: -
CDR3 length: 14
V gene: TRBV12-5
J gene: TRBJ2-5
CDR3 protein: CASGSSGAGETQYF
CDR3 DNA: TGTGCTAGTGGTTCGAGTGGTGCGGGGGAGACCCAGTACTTC

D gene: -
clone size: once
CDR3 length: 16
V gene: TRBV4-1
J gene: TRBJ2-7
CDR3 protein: CASSQPRGDTLYEQYF
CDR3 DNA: TGCGCCAGCAGCCAACCACGGGGGGACACCCTCTACGAGCAGTACTTC

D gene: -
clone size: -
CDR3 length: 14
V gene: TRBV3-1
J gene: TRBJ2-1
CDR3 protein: CASSGRGPYNEQFF
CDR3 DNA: TGTGCCAGCAGCGGCAGGGGTCCCTACAATGAGCAGTTCTTC

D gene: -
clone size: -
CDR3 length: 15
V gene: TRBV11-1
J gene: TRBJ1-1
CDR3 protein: CASSPSQVLDTEAFF
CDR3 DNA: TGTGCCAGCAGCCCGTCACAGGTTTTGGACACTGAAGCTTTCTTT

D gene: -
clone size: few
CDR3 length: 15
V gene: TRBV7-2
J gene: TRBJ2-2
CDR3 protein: CASSHRATGTGELFF
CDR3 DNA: TGTGCCAGCAGCCACCGGGCCACAGGCACCGGGGAGCTGTTTTTT

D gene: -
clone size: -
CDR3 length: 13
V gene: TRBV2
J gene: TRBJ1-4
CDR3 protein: CASRQGVDEKLFF
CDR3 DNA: TGTGCCAGCAGACAGGGAGTGGATGAAAAACTGTTTTTT

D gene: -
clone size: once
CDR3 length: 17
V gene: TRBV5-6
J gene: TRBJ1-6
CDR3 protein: CASSLGWAGEGDSPLHF
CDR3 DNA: TGTGCCAGCAGCTTGGGGTGGGCCGGGGAAGGGGATTCACCCCTCCACTTT

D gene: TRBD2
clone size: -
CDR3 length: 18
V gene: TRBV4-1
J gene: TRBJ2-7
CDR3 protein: CASSQELAGGPSSYEQYF
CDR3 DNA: TGCGCCAGCAGCCAGGAACTAGCGGGGGGGCCGAGCTCCTACGAGCAGTACTTC

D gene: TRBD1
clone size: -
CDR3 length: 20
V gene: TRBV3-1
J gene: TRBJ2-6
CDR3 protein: CASSQALQGPPRSGANVLTF
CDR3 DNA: TGTGCCAGCAGCCAAGCCCTACAGGGGCCGCCTAGATCTGGGGCCAACGTCCTGACTTTC

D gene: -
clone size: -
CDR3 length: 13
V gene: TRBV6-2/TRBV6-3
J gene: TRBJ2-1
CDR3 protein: CASSQRTYNEQFF
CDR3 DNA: TGTGCCAGCTCCCAGCGTACTTACAATGAGCAGTTCTTC

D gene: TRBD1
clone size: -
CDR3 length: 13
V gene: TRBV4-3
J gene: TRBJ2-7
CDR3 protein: CASSQDDREEQYF
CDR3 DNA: TGCGCCAGCAGCCAAGATGACAGGGAGGAGCAGTACTTC

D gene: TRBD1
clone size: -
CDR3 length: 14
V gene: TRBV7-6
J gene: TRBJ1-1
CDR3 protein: CASSPRDRAAEAFF
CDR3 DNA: TGTGCCAGCAGCCCGCGGGACAGGGCCGCTGAAGCTTTCTTT

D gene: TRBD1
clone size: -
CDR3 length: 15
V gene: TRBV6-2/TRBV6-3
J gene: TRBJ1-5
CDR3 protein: CASTSTGQGNQPQHF
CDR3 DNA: TGTGCCAGCACCTCGACAGGGCAGGGCAATCAGCCCCAGCATTTT

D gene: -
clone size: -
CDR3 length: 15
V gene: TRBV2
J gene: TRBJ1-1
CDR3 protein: CASSETEGENTEAFF
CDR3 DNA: TGTGCCAGCAGTGAAACGGAGGGGGAAAACACTGAAGCTTTCTTT

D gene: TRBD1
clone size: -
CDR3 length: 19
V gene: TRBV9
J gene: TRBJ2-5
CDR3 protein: CASSVESGFGTEHRETQYF
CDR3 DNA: TGTGCCAGCAGCGTAGAGTCTGGCTTTGGGACAGAACATCGAGAGACCCAGTACTTC

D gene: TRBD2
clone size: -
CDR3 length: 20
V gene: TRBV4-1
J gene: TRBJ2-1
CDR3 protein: CASSPVPGTSGRGTYNEQFF
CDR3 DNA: TGCGCCAGCAGCCCTGTTCCCGGGACTAGCGGGAGGGGAACCTACAATGAGCAGTTCTTC

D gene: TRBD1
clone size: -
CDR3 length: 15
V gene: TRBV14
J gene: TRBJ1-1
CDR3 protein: CASSLLGGRYTEAFF
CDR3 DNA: TGTGCCAGCAGCCTCCTAGGGGGCAGATACACTGAAGCTTTCTTT

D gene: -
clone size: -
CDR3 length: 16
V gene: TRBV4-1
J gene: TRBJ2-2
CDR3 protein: CASSQGYGRGPGELFF
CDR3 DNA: TGCGCCAGCAGCCAAGGCTACGGGAGAGGGCCCGGGGAGCTGTTTTTT

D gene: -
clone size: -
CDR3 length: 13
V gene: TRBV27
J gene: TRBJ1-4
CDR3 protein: CASSLAYEEKLFF
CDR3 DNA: TGTGCCAGCAGCCTTGCTTACGAAGAAAAACTGTTTTTT

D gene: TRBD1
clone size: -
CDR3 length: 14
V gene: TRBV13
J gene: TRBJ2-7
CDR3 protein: CASSSTGQSYEQYF
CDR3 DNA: TGTGCCAGCAGCTCCACGGGACAGTCCTACGAGCAGTACTTC

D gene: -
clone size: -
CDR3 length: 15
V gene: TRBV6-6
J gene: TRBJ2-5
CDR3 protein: CASSYSRQVQETQYF
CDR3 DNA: TGTGCCAGCAGTTACTCCAGACAGGTCCAGGAGACCCAGTACTTC

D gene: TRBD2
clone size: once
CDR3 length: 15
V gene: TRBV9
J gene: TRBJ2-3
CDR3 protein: CASSGTSGAGDTQYF
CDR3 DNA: TGTGCCAGCAGTGGTACTAGCGGGGCAGGGGATACGCAGTATTTT

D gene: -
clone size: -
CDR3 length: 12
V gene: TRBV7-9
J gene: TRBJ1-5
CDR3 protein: CASSLWNQPQHF
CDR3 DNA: TGTGCCAGCAGCTTATGGAATCAGCCCCAGCATTTT

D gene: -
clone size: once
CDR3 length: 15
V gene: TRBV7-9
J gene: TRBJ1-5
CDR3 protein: CASSSPGHGATAQHF
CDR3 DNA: TGTGCCAGCAGTTCCCCGGGACACGGGGCAACGGCCCAGCATTTT

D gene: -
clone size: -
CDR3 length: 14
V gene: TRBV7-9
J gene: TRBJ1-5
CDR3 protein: CASSPLDSNQPQHF
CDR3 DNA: TGTGCCAGCAGTCCCCTGGATAGCAATCAGCCCCAGCATTTT

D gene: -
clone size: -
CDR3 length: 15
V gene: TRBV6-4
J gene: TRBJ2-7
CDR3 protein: CASSERGDGPYEQYF
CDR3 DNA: TGTGCCAGCAGTGAAAGGGGTGACGGCCCCTACGAGCAGTACTTC

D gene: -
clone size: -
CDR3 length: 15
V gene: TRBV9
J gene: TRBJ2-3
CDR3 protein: CASSVTSLVADTQYF
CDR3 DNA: TGCGCCAGCAGCGTAACTAGCTTAGTTGCAGATACGCAGTATTTT

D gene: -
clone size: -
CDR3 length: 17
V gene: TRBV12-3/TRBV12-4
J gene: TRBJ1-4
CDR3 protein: CASSLGTGGPTNEKLFF
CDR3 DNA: TGTGCCAGCAGTTTAGGGACCGGCGGTCCAACTAATGAAAAACTGTTTTTT

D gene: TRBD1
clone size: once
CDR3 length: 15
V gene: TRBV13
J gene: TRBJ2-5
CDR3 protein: CASSYQTGRKETQYF
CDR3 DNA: TGTGCCAGCAGCTACCAGACAGGGCGTAAAGAGACCCAGTACTTC